The entry below describes one T cell receptor (beta chain). What it binds is not known. As processed by the authors: ImmunoSEQ only sent back junction sequences with no quality scores, so filtering was done differently. Clones were sequenced by immunoSEQ multiplex PCR, and TCRdb holds only the in-frame ones, with some missing. That table supplies the V and J calls and clone size; D and trimming were determined from the DNA. This table has approximately 2.1 million clones, 93% appearing once. The sample belongs to a study of shared clonotypes between healthy human individuals. Notes on the study in general: Generation probabilities were higher for clonotypes shared across all four sorted-subset donors than for unshared ones.

V lost 3 bases and J lost 4, with 13 bases in between. The germline CDR1 and CDR2 sequences are MNHNS and SASEGT. This CDR3 contains 14 residues. Healthy and HIV-negative, the adult donors had no recent acute infections or vaccinations. The receptor was isolated from a man aged 18 to 29 in good health. Some clones in this sample may be carry-over from other donors' samples. Input material: naive CD4+ T cells from PBMCs. Noted subset: CD45RA+ positively selected. V is TRBV6-1 and J is TRBJ2-7; the D gene is possibly TRBD2 (6 bases). The CDR3 loop reads CASSDGTSVYEQYF. In DNA form, the CDR3 reads TGTGCCAGCAGTGACGGGACTTCGGTTTACGAGCAGTACTTC.